Included here is one TCR beta chain sequence, with context. This CDR3 has 14 amino acids. Germline lookup yields CDR1 SGHVS and CDR2 FQNEAQ. V gave up 4 bases and J gave up 5 bases, with 14 bases separating them. The data belong to a study of control samples from healthy donors and cancer patients. Clones were sequenced by immunoSEQ multiplex PCR, and TCRdb holds only the in-frame ones, with some missing. The sample has about 120,000 clones, approximately 87% seen once. The sample taken for sequencing was blood. The clonotype was recovered from a young man in good health. The chain joins TRBV7-8 to TRBJ2-5, with D perhaps matching TRBD1 (6 bases). The CDR3 DNA reads as TGTGCCAGCAGCTACCGACAGGCAGGGGAGACCCAGTACTTC. It translates to CASSYRQAGETQYF.